The entry below describes one TCR beta chain. Antigen: not known. Profiled with immunoSEQ multiplex PCR; TCRdb holds only in-frame clones, not every one. The data contain around 20,000 clones, approximately 70% of them singletons. The sample comes from a study of neoadjuvant anti-PD-1 for oral cavity cancer. About the study: Before surgery, most patients got three to four biweekly 3 mg/kg nivolumab doses. Whole-study results and caveats: Higher pretreatment Treg/Th17 ratios tracked higher pretreatment blood clonality.

Trimming left V 10 bases short and J 8 bases short, with 25 bases between. This CDR3 is 15 amino acids long. Germline CDR1 SGDLS, CDR2 YYNGEE. This receptor was identified in a person aged 35-79 years with oral cavity squamous cell carcinoma. Sequences were derived from PBMCs, sampled before nivolumab (anti-PD-1) treatment. The chain carries TRBV9 and TRBJ2-1; TRBD2 is a possible D gene (7 bases). The CDR3 DNA sequence: TGTGCCTCACAAAGCCCGGTCGGCGGGGGCGATGAGCAGTTCTTC. It translates to CASQSPVGGGDEQFF.